This TCR beta chain was captured by sequencing in a study of cytomegalovirus exposure and HLA in healthy donors (dated by TCRdb to 2017 to 2019). In the study overall: In an earlier analysis of fewer than 750 of the donors, 276 Gb of sequence data and 117 million unique TCR beta sequences from about 179 million T cells were reported. Approximately 310 gigabases of sequencing data and tens of millions of unique TCR sequences were included in an early release covering several hundred HLA-typed donors. Among the approximately 400 genotyped donors, around 81% belonged to the genetic ancestry cluster associated with self-reported Caucasian donors. The study aimed to test whether cataloging public T cell receptors could reveal signatures of past pathogen exposure. The T cell repertoires of some 700 subjects were profiled by immunosequencing and related to cytomegalovirus serostatus. A separate validation cohort of 100 to 150 different subjects was used in addition to the 666-subject first cohort. To predict cytomegalovirus infection status, the study brought together high-throughput TCR immunosequencing, statistical association of individual TCRs with disease status, and machine learning. A later analysis re-analyzed previously published TCR beta repertoires from 666 donors and added high-resolution HLA genotyping to study TCR occurrence patterns. In the later analysis, no new phenotypic data were used to find candidate immune exposures; instead, reliance was placed on TCR beta sequences and their occurrence across donors. An earlier analysis of 587 of the donors applied high-throughput TCR beta sequencing to assess whether each TCR beta V gene segment acted as functional or pseudogenic. Donor age, sex, ethnicity and CMV serostatus were collected together with the repertoire data. In a later genetic analysis, genome-wide SNP genotypes for 398 of the 666 donors were used, and that subset was treated as a discovery cohort. Every discovery cohort repertoire had been produced on one sequencing platform. Both class I and class II loci were covered by HLA typing, at four-digit resolution. Typing coverage differed by locus: A, B, C, DRB1 and DQB1 were typed in about 629-640 donors, DQA1 in approximately 520, DPA1 in approximately 600, and DPB1 in just under 490. Because of strong linkage in the cohort, roughly five DR-DQ haplotypes were treated as single units for association and clustering. On average, about 200,000 unique TCR beta nucleotide sequences were sequenced per donor among 398 genotyped donors of the cohort, with roughly 19% of those sequences being non-productive. Broad study findings and their caveats: Cytomegalovirus status was reported to be diagnosed by the classifier with high specificity and sensitivity in both the original and validation cohorts. In an earlier analysis of about 540 of the donors, most TCR beta V segments were observed in productive rearrangements about 87% or about 30% of the time, broadly matching IMGT annotations. A group of highly shared sequence variants was considered likely to be a technical artifact of the sequencing pipeline. In a later analysis, HLA-associated TCR beta chains showed more clonal expansion and lower generation probabilities than non-associated chains that were equally common. A few of the identified cytomegalovirus-associated TCR beta chains were confirmed in vitro to be specific for cytomegalovirus antigens. Correlated functional status among segregating V segments might be attributable to linkage disequilibrium, but an unknown experimental factor could not be ruled out. In a later analysis, 15,000 to 20,000 TCR beta sequences were associated with specific HLA alleles at a false discovery rate of 0.05. A later genetic analysis reported fewer N-insertions in productive TCRs among donors in an Asian-associated ancestry cluster than the 666-donor mean. Across donors, most TCR sequences were observed very rarely, whereas some public TCRs were present in many individuals. In a later genetic analysis, a missense DCLRE1C variant was associated with V-gene and J-gene trimming of TCR beta chains, and the association was replicated in an independent cohort. A further reported finding was that TCR beta sequences accurately predicted the HLA-A and HLA-B alleles for most subjects in the first cohort. Some IMGT-functional V segments, including TRBV6-2 and TRBV6-3, could not be distinguished by the 87-base-pair reads and were therefore excluded. HLA typing was unavailable for some donors at each locus, so association tests used only the typed subset. In the study, approximately 150 TCR beta chains were listed as associated with cytomegalovirus. Roughly 17 rarely observed V segments, including chromosome 9 orphons, were excluded from the earlier analysis of about 600 of the donors because counts were too low. CMV serostatus was the only immune exposure information available for the cohort. A later analysis found that TCR association rates varied across HLA loci, with DRB1 alleles showing the most associated TCRs and HLA-C alleles the fewest. Only TCR beta chains were sequenced in this cohort, and the absence of alpha or paired-chain data limited detectable features. Presence/absence analyses assumed roughly uniform sequencing depth across donors, an assumption that may not hold. According to a later analysis, parvovirus B19, influenza, CMV and Epstein-Barr virus appeared linked to several top co-occurrence clusters. When HLA alleles, especially DR and DQ, strongly co-occurred, TCR associations were difficult to assign to individual alleles. According to the authors, the approach could potentially be generalized to other disease states and immunological phenotypes. In a later analysis, most CMV-associated TCR beta chains were found to appear HLA-restricted, with HLA associations seemingly driven largely by CMV exposure.

The library was prepared using the immunoSEQ multiplex PCR assay. A mixture of 60 forward primers for TCR Vbeta segments and 13 reverse primers for TCR Jbeta segments was used in the multiplex PCR. A multiplex PCR assay on genomic DNA amplified the CDR3 region of rearranged TCR beta genes. On the Illumina HiSeq System, the amplified TCR beta libraries were sequenced as 87-base-pair reads. As for the original processing: A later analysis counted tens of millions of unique TCR beta chains across the 670 or so repertoires, and around 12 million of these chains were shared by at least two donors. To remove PCR and sequencing errors, raw reads were error-corrected and collapsed into unique sequences using a nearest-neighbor algorithm that merged closely related sequences. V, D and J gene segments were assigned by aligning CDR3 sequences to IMGT reference sequences. For a sequence to be retained, at least a six-nucleotide match to both a V gene segment and a J gene segment was required. A rearrangement counted as productive if the CDR3 had no stop codons and remained in frame with V and J, and every other rearrangement counted as non-productive. Following IMGT convention, CDR3 was defined as the stretch from the second conserved V-encoded cysteine up to the conserved J-encoded phenylalanine. Sequences without an unambiguous match to a single V gene segment were excluded from the earlier analysis of about 600 of the donors. In an earlier analysis of 450 to 700 of the donors, V segments were called functional above 56.7% productive rearrangements and were called segregating when the between-donor standard deviation exceeded 5%. A statistical classification framework was built to diagnose cytomegalovirus status from the catalog of TCR beta chain sequences. A later analysis assigned V and J genes by comparing TCR nucleotide sequences with IMGT/GENE-DB human TR gene sequences. Using the TCRdist pipeline, a later analysis assigned CDR3 sequences along with most-parsimonious VDJ recombination scenarios. In a later analysis, every TCR beta chain was defined by the combination of its CDR3 amino acid sequence and its V-gene family, and reads without a unique V-gene family were dropped. To address suspected cross-contamination and a sequencing artifact, a later analysis removed approximately 600 highly shared, low-generation-probability nucleotide sequences. In a later analysis, a clonal expansion index was calculated for each public chain from normalized within-repertoire ranks of inferred template counts. In a later analysis, generation probabilities were computed using a VDJ recombination model fitted to out-of-frame rearrangements, and the results were checked against IGoR. In a later analysis, TCR-TCR, TCR-HLA and TCR-CMV co-occurrence was scored with hypergeometric tests, and a repertoire-size bias correction was applied to TCR pairs. A later analysis estimated false discovery rates by permuting HLA or CMV assignments 20 times. In a later analysis, co-occurring TCRs were grouped using DBSCAN, with TCRdist sequence similarity added in when clustering inside HLA-allele-positive subsets. Repertoires with fewer than 30,000 or more than 120,000 public chains, plus five repertoires with anomalous nucleotide sharing, were excluded from co-occurrence clustering. Sourced from immuneACCESS, this table was stored by TCRdb with only in-frame sequences that have V and J called. A share of the clones is absent; for the studies checked, an unresolved V gene accounts for under half, and the remainder has no known explanation. V, J and clone size are taken as reported in that table, and D and trimming were inferred from the DNA itself. Within this sample are 95,000 to 150,000 clones, with 55% to 75% of them counted one time only. The ten largest account for approximately 8.2% of the sample.

Of note for this clone: Its antigen is still unknown. No base quality information exists; no much larger clone differs at one position.

In total, roughly 710 healthy bone marrow donors made up the cohort. At the time of sampling, all cohort members were nominally healthy, though unrecorded immune exposures were likely present. The donor was CMV seropositive and was included in the group of 300 or so seropositive cohort members. A peripheral blood sample was collected from each donor, and TCR beta sequencing was performed on peripheral blood mononuclear cells. Genomic DNA was extracted from the blood cell samples with the Qiagen DNeasy Blood Extraction Kit. V and J are trimmed by 4 bases and 6 bases, and the gene matches miss 13 bases of the junction. Sequences SGDLS (CDR1) and YYNGEE (CDR2) are obtained from the germline V gene. From cysteine to phenylalanine, the CDR3 is 16 amino acids long. Kept here is only the CDR3 DNA, which spans 48 bases and is read in frame from base 1.

The chain couples TRBV9 to TRBJ2-1; 7 nucleotides in the junction match TRBD2. This receptor was taken from a woman in her 40s in good health and CMV-seropositive. Sequencing input: PBMCs. The nucleotide sequence is given as TGTGCCAGCAGCCCCCGTGGTGGGGGGGTTTTCAATGAGCAGTTCTTC. This translates into CASSPRGGGVFNEQFF.